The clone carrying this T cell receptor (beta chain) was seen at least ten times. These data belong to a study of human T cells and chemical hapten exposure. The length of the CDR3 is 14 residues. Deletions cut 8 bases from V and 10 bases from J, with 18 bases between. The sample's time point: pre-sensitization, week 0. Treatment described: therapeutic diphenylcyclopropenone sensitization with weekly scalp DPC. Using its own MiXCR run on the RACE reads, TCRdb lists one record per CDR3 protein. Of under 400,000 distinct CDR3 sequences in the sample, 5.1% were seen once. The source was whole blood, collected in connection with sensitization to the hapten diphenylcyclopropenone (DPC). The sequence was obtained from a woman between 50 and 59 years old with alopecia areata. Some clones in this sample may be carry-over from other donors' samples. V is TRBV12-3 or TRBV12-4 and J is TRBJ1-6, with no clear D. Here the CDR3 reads CASSLAAPRSPLHF. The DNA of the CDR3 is TGTGCCAGCTCTTTAGCGGCTCCAAGATCACCCCTCCACTTT.